These T cell receptor beta chains were read from a single sample in a study of shared clonotypes between healthy human individuals. Assay used: immunoSEQ multiplex PCR; TCRdb lists only in-frame clones, some missing. The sample holds about 600,000 clones, roughly 97% seen once. The source material was naive CD4+ T cells sorted from blood. These receptors were obtained from a woman in her twenties or thirties in good health. CDR3s include the opening cysteine and the closing phenylalanine or tryptophan. A D gene is named only where the DNA matches it firmly. Clone size is shown for a subset of rows, as once, few, many or a class of expanded clone.

d_gene,abundance,j_gene,v_gene,CDR3nt,CDR3aa
NA,NA,TRBJ2-7,TRBV5-1,TGCGCCAGACCACTAGGGACCTACGAGCAGTACTTC,CARPLGTYEQYF
NA,NA,TRBJ2-7,TRBV2,TGTGCCAGCAGTGTTTCATTGGAGCAGTACTTC,CASSVSLEQYF
NA,NA,TRBJ2-7,TRBV19,TGTGCCAGTAGTACCCCGCTGCGAGTGAACGCCTACGAGCAGTACTTC,CASSTPLRVNAYEQYF
NA,NA,TRBJ2-5,TRBV7-9,TGTGCCAGCAGCTTATTCCGCGGGTCGGGGGAGCGGGAGACCCAGTACTTC,CASSLFRGSGERETQYF
NA,NA,TRBJ2-7,TRBV11-2,TGTGCCAGCAGCTACCTGGGACTGGATCACTACGAGCAGTACTTC,CASSYLGLDHYEQYF
NA,NA,TRBJ2-3,TRBV7-9,TGTGCCAGCAGATTAACTAGCAACACAGATACGCAGTATTTT,CASRLTSNTDTQYF
NA,once,TRBJ2-6,TRBV4-1,TGCGCCAGCAGCCAAGAATGGGCCTCCGGGGGGGCCAACGTCCTGACTTTC,CASSQEWASGGANVLTF
NA,NA,TRBJ2-7,TRBV5-4,TGTGCCAGCAGCTTGGGGCGGTCGGAGCAGTACTTC,CASSLGRSEQYF
TRBD1,NA,TRBJ1-2,TRBV5-4,TGTGCCAGCAGGCAACCAGGGGGTGGCTACACCTTC,CASRQPGGGYTF
TRBD2,NA,TRBJ2-7,TRBV18,TGTGCCAGCTCGGCTCCCGGGGGGACCTACGAGCAGTACTTC,CASSAPGGTYEQYF
TRBD2,NA,TRBJ2-1,TRBV10-3,TGTGCCATCAGCGAGCGGGAGAGGGGCAATGAGCAGTTCTTC,CAISERERGNEQFF
TRBD2,NA,TRBJ2-1,TRBV27,TGTGCCAGCCTGACTAGCGGGAGGGCCGGTGGCCTCAATGAGCAGTTCTTC,CASLTSGRAGGLNEQFF
TRBD2,NA,TRBJ2-7,TRBV10-3,TGTGCCATCGGCGGACTAGCGGGAGAGACCTACGAGCAGTACTTC,CAIGGLAGETYEQYF
NA,NA,TRBJ1-2,TRBV11-2,TGTGCCAGCAGCGCCCTAGGGGGACCGCTTGGTGGCTACACCTTC,CASSALGGPLGGYTF
NA,NA,TRBJ2-5,TRBV9,TGTGCCAGCAGCGTACAGCAAGAGACCCAGTACTTC,CASSVQQETQYF
NA,NA,TRBJ1-1,TRBV6-6,TGTGCCAGCACTCCGGGCAGCTACACTGAAGCTTTCTTT,CASTPGSYTEAFF
NA,NA,TRBJ1-1,TRBV28,TGTGCCAGCAGTACTCTGAACACTGAAGCTTTCTTT,CASSTLNTEAFF
TRBD2,NA,TRBJ2-7,TRBV18,TGTGCCAGCTCAACAAGACTAGCGGGGAGGGATTACGAGCAGTACTTC,CASSTRLAGRDYEQYF
NA,NA,TRBJ2-1,TRBV28,TGTGCCAGCAGTCTCCCGTCTGGGGGAGAACCCATCAACAATGAGCAGTTCTTC,CASSLPSGGEPINNEQFF
TRBD2,NA,TRBJ2-1,TRBV14,TGTGCCAGCAGCCAAGAAAGACTAGCGGGCTCCTACAATGAGCAGTTCTTC,CASSQERLAGSYNEQFF
NA,NA,TRBJ2-7,TRBV11-3,TGTGCCAGCAGCCGGGACCGGACCTACGAGCAGTACTTC,CASSRDRTYEQYF
TRBD1,NA,TRBJ2-7,TRBV28,TGTGCCAGCAGTCCGGGGACAGGGGACTACGAGCAGTACTTC,CASSPGTGDYEQYF
NA,NA,TRBJ2-5,TRBV28,TGTGCCAGCACCGGAGGCGCGACGGAGACCCAGTACTTC,CASTGGATETQYF
TRBD1,NA,TRBJ1-2,TRBV30,TGTGCCTGGTACCGGGACAGAAAACTCTACACCTTC,CAWYRDRKLYTF
NA,NA,TRBJ1-2,TRBV2,TGTGCCAGCAGGGGTGGGGGGTATGGCTACACCTTC,CASRGGGYGYTF
TRBD1,NA,TRBJ2-3,TRBV23-1,TGCGCCAGCAGTCGGGGACAGGGGAGGGTAGATACGCAGTATTTT,CASSRGQGRVDTQYF
NA,NA,TRBJ2-3,TRBV2,TGTGCCAGCAGTGCGGATGGTGAATCGACAGATACGCAGTATTTT,CASSADGESTDTQYF
TRBD2,NA,TRBJ2-1,TRBV4-1,TGCGCCAGCAGCCTCGGGGGAGGGGTAAATGAGCAGTTCTTC,CASSLGGGVNEQFF
NA,NA,TRBJ1-5,TRBV6-1,TGTGCCAGCAGCGCGGAGGGCTATCAGCCCCAGCATTTT,CASSAEGYQPQHF
TRBD2,NA,TRBJ2-5,TRBV13,TGTGCCAGCAGCAGACTAGCGGGAGGGCCTCGCGAGACCCAGTACTTC,CASSRLAGGPRETQYF
NA,NA,TRBJ1-2,TRBV6-5,TGTGCCAGCAGCGACGGAGGGGTAATAGGCTACACCTTC,CASSDGGVIGYTF
TRBD2,NA,TRBJ2-7,TRBV29-1,TGCAGCGTGTCGGACGGACTAGCGGCTGAGTATGGCGAGCAGTACTTC,CSVSDGLAAEYGEQYF
TRBD2,NA,TRBJ2-1,TRBV5-1,TGCGCCAGCAGCCCCCCCAGGACTAGCGGGAGGGGGTCCTACAATGAGCAGTTCTTC,CASSPPRTSGRGSYNEQFF
TRBD1,NA,TRBJ1-2,TRBV15,TGTGCCACCAGCAGAGATAGGCAGGGGGCCCACGGCTACACCTTC,CATSRDRQGAHGYTF
NA,NA,TRBJ2-7,TRBV5-4,TGTGCCAGCAGCACCCCACTGGACCCCTACGAGCAGTACTTC,CASSTPLDPYEQYF
TRBD1,NA,TRBJ2-3,TRBV18,TGTGCCAGCTCACGAACAGGGGGCGCAGATACGCAGTATTTT,CASSRTGGADTQYF
NA,once,TRBJ2-1,TRBV29-1,TGCAGCGTTGACATCACCTACAATGAGCAGTTCTTC,CSVDITYNEQFF
NA,NA,TRBJ2-7,TRBV28,TGTGCCAGCAGCTGGGGACCGACCTACGAGCAGTACTTC,CASSWGPTYEQYF
NA,NA,TRBJ1-2,TRBV30,TGTGCCTGCCCGGGGGACGGGTATGGCTACACCTTC,CACPGDGYGYTF
NA,NA,TRBJ1-5,TRBV5-6,TGTGCCAGCAGCTCCGGGACACGGCAGCCCCAGCATTTT,CASSSGTRQPQHF
TRBD1,NA,TRBJ2-7,TRBV6-6,TGTGCCAGCAGTCCTCCGGGACAGGGGAGGGAGCAGTACTTC,CASSPPGQGREQYF
NA,NA,TRBJ2-1,TRBV5-1,TGCGCCAGCAGCTTGGGGACTCATAGCTCCTACAATGAGCAGTTCTTC,CASSLGTHSSYNEQFF
NA,NA,TRBJ2-1,TRBV10-1,TGCGCCAGCAATCCAGCGGGTGGAAATGAGCAGTTCTTC,CASNPAGGNEQFF
NA,NA,TRBJ2-7,TRBV11-3,TGTGCCAGCAGCTTAGAAGGCGTTAACTACGAGCAGTACTTC,CASSLEGVNYEQYF
NA,NA,TRBJ1-1,TRBV29-1,TGCAGCGTTGAGATAATGCCGGACACTGAAGCTTTCTTT,CSVEIMPDTEAFF
NA,NA,TRBJ2-1,TRBV28,TGTGCCAGCAGTTCCGGAGGGCGCTCCTACAATGAGCAGTTCTTC,CASSSGGRSYNEQFF
NA,NA,TRBJ2-7,TRBV7-9,TGTGCCAGCAGCTTAACGTCGGGCTCGGGGCAGTACTTC,CASSLTSGSGQYF
TRBD2,once,TRBJ2-7,TRBV2,TGTGCCAGCAGTGCGGTAGCGGGAGTCTACGAGCAGTACTTC,CASSAVAGVYEQYF
NA,NA,TRBJ2-2,TRBV10-1,TGCGCCAGCAGCCGAGGGTCCGCCGGGGAGCTGTTTTTT,CASSRGSAGELFF
TRBD1,NA,TRBJ1-4,TRBV28,TGTGCCAGCAGCACCAGGGGGGCTGGCAGGCGGGGGACTAATGAAAAACTGTTTTTT,CASSTRGAGRRGTNEKLFF
NA,NA,TRBJ2-7,TRBV10-3,TGTGCCATCAGTGATACGGGCAGGGGATCGTACGAGCAGTACTTC,CAISDTGRGSYEQYF
TRBD2,NA,TRBJ2-2,TRBV7-2,TGTGCCAGCAGCCGCCGTGGTAGCGGGAAAAACACCGGGGAGCTGTTTTTT,CASSRRGSGKNTGELFF
NA,NA,TRBJ1-2,TRBV19,TGTGCCAGTAGTATAGGAGACGGCGGGCACGACTATGGCTACACCTTC,CASSIGDGGHDYGYTF
NA,once,TRBJ2-1,TRBV19,TGTGCCAGTAGTAAGGGAGGTTCCTACAATGAGCAGTTCTTC,CASSKGGSYNEQFF